A selection of T cell receptor beta chains follows, all from one sample in a study of blood T cell repertoires in COVID-19. TCRdb keeps only in-frame clones here, not all; method: immunoSEQ multiplex PCR. The profile covers around 95,000 clones, with just under 80% appearing a single time and approximately 29% taken by the ten largest. Sequencing was performed on peripheral blood. The receptors derive from a man in his sixties or seventies with active or convalescent COVID-19. Each CDR3 is given with its conserved first and last residue. A D gene is named only where the DNA matches it firmly. A row's size may be missing; if present it is once, few, many or a size class.

TRBJ2-1	.	TRBV5-4	.	TGTGCCAGCAGACAGTACAATGAGCAGTTCTTC	CASRQYNEQFF
TRBJ1-1	few	TRBV5-8	TRBD1	TGTGCCAGCAGGGCCGGACAGGGGAGCACTGAAGCTTTCTTT	CASRAGQGSTEAFF
TRBJ2-1	.	TRBV9	TRBD2	TGTGCCAGCAGCTCTAGCGGGGGCTCCTACAATGAGCAGTTCTTC	CASSSSGGSYNEQFF
TRBJ1-6	.	TRBV14	.	TGTGCCAGCAGCCAAGACAGGGTAAATTCACCCCTCCACTTT	CASSQDRVNSPLHF
TRBJ1-2	.	TRBV7-9	.	TGTGCCAGCAGCTTAGACGGGATGGACACCTTC	CASSLDGMDTF
TRBJ1-6	.	TRBV7-9	.	TGTGCCAGCAGCCGAGAGATTACACCCCTCCACTTT	CASSREITPLHF
TRBJ2-4	.	TRBV27	.	TGTGCCAGCAGTCCCCCCAGGGCCCTAGCCAAAAACATTCAGTACTTC	CASSPPRALAKNIQYF
TRBJ2-1	.	TRBV28	TRBD2	TGTGCCAGCAGTTCACCCGCTAGCGGGGGGCCCGGTGAGCAGTTCTTC	CASSSPASGGPGEQFF
TRBJ1-3	.	TRBV6-1	.	TGTGCCAGCAGCGAAGGGGCAAACACCATATATTTT	CASSEGANTIYF
TRBJ1-4	few	TRBV30	.	TGTGCCTGGAGCAGGGGTCTGAATGAAAAACTGTTTTTT	CAWSRGLNEKLFF
TRBJ2-7	.	TRBV3-1/TRBV3-2	TRBD2	TGTGCCAGCAGCCAAGCCTTATCGGGGACTAGCGCCTACGAGCAGTACTTC	CASSQALSGTSAYEQYF
TRBJ2-1	once	TRBV1	.	TGCACCAGCGGGGGGAGCTCCTACAATGAGCAGTTCTTC	CTSGGSSYNEQFF
TRBJ1-3	.	TRBV2	.	TGTGCCAGCCTCGGGGGGGGGCCCTCTGGAAACACCATATATTTT	CASLGGGPSGNTIYF
TRBJ1-1	.	TRBV29-1	.	TGCAGCGTTTTCTGGACTGCGAACACTGAAGCTTTCTTT	CSVFWTANTEAFF
TRBJ2-7	.	TRBV5-1	TRBD2	TGCGCCAGCAGCTCTAGCGGGAGGGACGAGCAGTACTTC	CASSSSGRDEQYF
TRBJ2-1	.	TRBV25-1	.	TGTGCCAGCAGTCTATCGACAGAGTACAATGAGCAGTTCTTC	CASSLSTEYNEQFF
TRBJ1-4	few	TRBV19	TRBD1	TGTGCCAGTAGTTCCAGCCATTCACAGGGGGAAGGTGAAAAACTGTTTTTT	CASSSSHSQGEGEKLFF
TRBJ2-2	.	TRBV7-2	.	TGTGCCAGCAGCCGACTCCGAACCGGGGAGCTGTTTTTT	CASSRLRTGELFF
TRBJ2-1	.	TRBV21-1	.	TGTGCCAGCAGCAAAATTCGCGGGAGATTTGGGAATGAGCAGTTCTTC	CASSKIRGRFGNEQFF
TRBJ2-1	once	TRBV9	TRBD1	TGTGCCAGCAGCGCCCGTGGGGACAGGGCTCCCAATGAGCAGTTCTTC	CASSARGDRAPNEQFF
TRBJ2-1	many	TRBV29-1	TRBD2	TGCAGCGTTGATCCGGGACTAGCGGGGGCCGGCGGTGGTGAGCAGTTCTTC	CSVDPGLAGAGGGEQFF
TRBJ1-2	.	TRBV15	TRBD1	TGTGCCACCAGCAGGGACAGGGAGGGCTACACCTTC	CATSRDREGYTF
TRBJ2-2	.	TRBV27	TRBD1	TGTGCCAGCACCCGGGACAGGGTTGGGACCGGGGAGCTGTTTTTT	CASTRDRVGTGELFF
TRBJ2-3	.	TRBV24-1	TRBD2	TGTGCCACCAGTGACGAGTCGTCGGGGGGTACGCAGTATTTT	CATSDESSGGTQYF
TRBJ2-1	.	TRBV9	TRBD2	TGTGCCAGCAGCGTAGGGACTAGCGGCAACAATGAGCAGTTCTTC	CASSVGTSGNNEQFF
TRBJ1-2	.	TRBV9	TRBD1	TGTGCCAGCAGCGTAGACCAGGGACAGGACTATGGCTACACCTTC	CASSVDQGQDYGYTF
TRBJ2-1	.	TRBV24-1	TRBD1	TGTGCCACCAGTGATTTACAAGGGGGCCTACATCATGAGCAGTTCTTC	CATSDLQGGLHHEQFF
TRBJ2-3	once	TRBV5-4	TRBD1	TGTGCCAGCAGCTGGACCGGACAGGGGCCAGATACGCAGTATTTT	CASSWTGQGPDTQYF
TRBJ2-5	.	TRBV18	.	TGTGCCAGCTCACCCGGACAGAACCAAGAGACCCAGTACTTC	CASSPGQNQETQYF
TRBJ1-3	.	TRBV6-5	TRBD1	TGTGCCAGCACCTGGACAGGGTCTGGAAACACCATATATTTT	CASTWTGSGNTIYF
TRBJ2-7	.	TRBV30	.	TGTGCCTGGAGTGCCGCAGGGGACTACGAGCAGTACTTC	CAWSAAGDYEQYF
TRBJ2-5	.	TRBV7-6	.	TGTGCCAGCAGCCCCCACGCTACCGAGACCCAGTACTTC	CASSPHATETQYF
TRBJ1-1	.	TRBV3-1/TRBV3-2	.	TGTGCCAGCAGCCAAGACAGGGGTATGAACACTGAAGCTTTCTTT	CASSQDRGMNTEAFF
TRBJ2-2	.	TRBV4-1	TRBD2	TGCGCCAGCAGCCAAGACCCCAGCGGGGGGTTTGGCGGGGAGCTGTTTTTT	CASSQDPSGGFGGELFF
TRBJ2-7	.	TRBV7-2	TRBD1	TGTGCCAGCAGCTCGGACAGGCAATACGAGCAGTACTTC	CASSSDRQYEQYF
TRBJ1-2	.	TRBV12-3/TRBV12-4	.	TGTGCCAGCAGTTTGGCAGGAAGCTATGGCTACACCTTC	CASSLAGSYGYTF
TRBJ2-1	.	TRBV7-9	TRBD2	TGTGCCAGCAGCTTAGGCACTAGCGGGAGGGGGTATGAGCAGTTCTTC	CASSLGTSGRGYEQFF
TRBJ1-2	.	TRBV24-1	TRBD1	TGTGCCACCAGTGATTCCAAGACAGGGCCCCTGGGGGGCTACACCTTC	CATSDSKTGPLGGYTF
TRBJ2-2	.	TRBV6-5	.	TGTGCCAGCAGAACACAGGGTCTGGACACCGGGGAGCTGTTTTTT	CASRTQGLDTGELFF
TRBJ2-1	.	TRBV11-2	TRBD2	TGTGCCAGCAGCTCCTTAGCGGGAGCCTCCTACAATGAGCAGTTCTTC	CASSSLAGASYNEQFF
TRBJ2-5	.	TRBV7-8	.	TGTGCCAGCAGCTTAATGGCAGCGGGTGAGACCCAGTACTTC	CASSLMAAGETQYF
TRBJ2-1	.	TRBV5-4	.	TGTGCCAGCAGCCTTCGAAGACAGATTGAGCAGTTCTTC	CASSLRRQIEQFF
TRBJ2-7	.	TRBV6-2/TRBV6-3	TRBD2	TGTGCCAGCAGTTACCCGCGCGGGAGTCCCCCTTTGGCGAACGAGCAGTACTTC	CASSYPRGSPPLANEQYF
TRBJ1-2	.	TRBV14	.	TGTGCCAGCAGCCAAGTGGGGGGATTCTATGGCTACACCTTC	CASSQVGGFYGYTF
TRBJ1-1	.	TRBV5-6	.	TGTGCCAGCAGCTTGGGGGCTGTCGGCCCAGCTTTCTTT	CASSLGAVGPAFF
TRBJ1-3	.	TRBV30	.	TGTGCCTGGAGCGAGCGCAGGGGATCATCTGGAAACACCATATATTTT	CAWSERRGSSGNTIYF
TRBJ2-7	.	TRBV30	.	TGTGCCTGGAGTGTAGGAGGGTACGAGCAGTACTTC	CAWSVGGYEQYF
TRBJ1-6	.	TRBV7-2	.	TGTGCCAGCAGCACACGACAGGACCCTTCACCCCTCCACTTT	CASSTRQDPSPLHF
TRBJ2-1	.	TRBV7-2	.	TGTGCCAGCAGCTCCCCTCGTCAGGGGCCGTACAATGAGCAGTTCTTC	CASSSPRQGPYNEQFF